This T cell receptor beta chain was sequenced during a study of T cell responses to AZD1222 COVID-19 vaccine. Study-wide findings and caveats: Receipt of two AZD1222 doses was followed by a rise in Spike-specific TCR breadth and depth.

A note on this clone: Its antigen remains unidentified.

This CDR3 is 13 amino acids long. Germline assignment: CDR1 ENHRY and CDR2 SYGVKD. The V and J ends lost 10 bases and 0 bases, in that order; junction bases with no gene match: 4. Method: immunoSEQ multiplex PCR; TCRdb's copy keeps in-frame clones and lacks some. Of about 110,000 clones listed, about four fifths are singletons. The chain combines TRBV10-3 with TRBJ2-3; 7 bases agree with TRBD2. The source material was peripheral blood, sampled on day 0 of AZD1222 vaccination. The sequence came from an adult in good health. The CDR3 protein is CATGEGSTDTQYF. The CDR3 region has the DNA TGTGCCACTGGGGAGGGTAGCACAGATACGCAGTATTTT.